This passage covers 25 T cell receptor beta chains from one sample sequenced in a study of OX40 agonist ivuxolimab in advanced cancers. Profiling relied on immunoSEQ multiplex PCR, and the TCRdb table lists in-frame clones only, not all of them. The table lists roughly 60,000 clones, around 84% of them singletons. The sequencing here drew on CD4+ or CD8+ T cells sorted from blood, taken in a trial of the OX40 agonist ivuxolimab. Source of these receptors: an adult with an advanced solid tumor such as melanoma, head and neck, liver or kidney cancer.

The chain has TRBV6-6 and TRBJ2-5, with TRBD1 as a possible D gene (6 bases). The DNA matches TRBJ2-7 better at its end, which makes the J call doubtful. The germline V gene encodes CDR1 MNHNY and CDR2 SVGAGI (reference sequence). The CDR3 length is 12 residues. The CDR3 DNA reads TGTGCCAGCAGTGGACAGACCTACGAGCAGTACTTC. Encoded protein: CASSGQTYEQYF.

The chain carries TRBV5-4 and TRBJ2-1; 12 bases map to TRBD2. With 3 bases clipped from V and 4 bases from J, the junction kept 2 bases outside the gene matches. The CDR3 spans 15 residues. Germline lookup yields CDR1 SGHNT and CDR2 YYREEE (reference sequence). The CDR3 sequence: CASSSLAGGYNEQFF. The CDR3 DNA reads TGTGCCAGCAGCTCACTAGCGGGAGGTTACAATGAGCAGTTCTTC.

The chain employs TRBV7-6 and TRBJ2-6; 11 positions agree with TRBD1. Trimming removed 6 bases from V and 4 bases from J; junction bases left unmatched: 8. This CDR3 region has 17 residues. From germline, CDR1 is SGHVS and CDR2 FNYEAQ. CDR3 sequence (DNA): TGTGCCAGCAGTTCCGGACAGGGGGCAAGGGGGGCCAACGTCCTGACTTTC. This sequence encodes CASSSGQGARGANVLTF.

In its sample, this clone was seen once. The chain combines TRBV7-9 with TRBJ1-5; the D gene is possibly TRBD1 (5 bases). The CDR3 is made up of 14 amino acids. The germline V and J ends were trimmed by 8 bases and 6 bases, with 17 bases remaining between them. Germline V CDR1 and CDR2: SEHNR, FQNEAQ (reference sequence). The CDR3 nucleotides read TGTGCCAGCGCCCCAGGGAGCTTGACTCAGCCCCAGCATTTT. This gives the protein CASAPGSLTQPQHF.

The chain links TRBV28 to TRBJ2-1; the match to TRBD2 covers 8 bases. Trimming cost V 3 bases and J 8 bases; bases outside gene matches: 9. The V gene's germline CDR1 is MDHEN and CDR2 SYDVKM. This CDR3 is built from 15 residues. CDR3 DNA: TGTGCCAGCAGTTTGACGGGGGGGGTCTTCCATGAGCAGTTCTTC. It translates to CASSLTGGVFHEQFF. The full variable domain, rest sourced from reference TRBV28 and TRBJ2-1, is DVKVTQSSRYLVKRTGEKVFLECVQDMDHENMFWYRQDPGLGLRLIYFSYDVKMKEKGDIPEGYSVSREKKERFSLILESASTNQTSMYLCASSLTGGVFHEQFFGPGTRLTVL.

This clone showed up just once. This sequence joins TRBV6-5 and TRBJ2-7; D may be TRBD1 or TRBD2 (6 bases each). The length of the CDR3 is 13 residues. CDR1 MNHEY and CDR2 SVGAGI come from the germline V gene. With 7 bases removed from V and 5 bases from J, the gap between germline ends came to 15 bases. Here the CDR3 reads CASTLGGRNEQYF. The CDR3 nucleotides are TGTGCCAGCACCTTAGGGGGGAGGAACGAGCAGTACTTC.

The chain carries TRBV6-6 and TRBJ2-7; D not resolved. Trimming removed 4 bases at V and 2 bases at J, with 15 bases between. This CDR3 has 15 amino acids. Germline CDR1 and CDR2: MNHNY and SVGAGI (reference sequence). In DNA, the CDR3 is TGTGCCAGCAGTTTGCCCGGCCAACCTACCTACGAGCAGTACTTC. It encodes CASSLPGQPTYEQYF.

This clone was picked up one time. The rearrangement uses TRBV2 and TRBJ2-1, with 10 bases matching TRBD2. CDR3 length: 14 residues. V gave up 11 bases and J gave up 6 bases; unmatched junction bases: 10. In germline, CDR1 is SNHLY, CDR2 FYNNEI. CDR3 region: CAGQGGLAINEQFF. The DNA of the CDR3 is TGTGCCGGACAAGGGGGACTAGCGATCAATGAGCAGTTCTTC.

CDR3 bases: TGCGCCAGCAGCAATTCCGGGGCCCAGGGGGCAGGAGAGACCCAGTACTTC. Translation gives CASSNSGAQGAGETQYF. The chain combines TRBV5-1 with TRBJ2-5; 8 nucleotides agree with TRBD1. V lost 4 bases to trimming and J lost 4 bases; unmatched junction nucleotides: 15. CDR1 SGHRS and CDR2 YFSETQ come from the germline V gene. The CDR3 extends over 17 amino acids.

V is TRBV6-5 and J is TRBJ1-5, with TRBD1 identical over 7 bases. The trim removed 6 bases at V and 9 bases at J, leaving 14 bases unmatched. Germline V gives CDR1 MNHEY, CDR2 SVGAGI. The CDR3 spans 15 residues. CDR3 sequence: CASSPRGGGGRPQHF. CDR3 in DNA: TGTGCCAGCAGCCCCAGGGGGGGCGGAGGGAGGCCCCAGCATTTT.

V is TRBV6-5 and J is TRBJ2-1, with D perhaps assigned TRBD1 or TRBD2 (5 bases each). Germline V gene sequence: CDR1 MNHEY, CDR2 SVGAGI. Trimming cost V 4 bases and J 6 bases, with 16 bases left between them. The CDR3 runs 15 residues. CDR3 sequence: CASSSLRDPRNEQFF. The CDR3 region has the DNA TGTGCCAGCAGTTCACTCCGGGACCCTCGCAATGAGCAGTTCTTC.

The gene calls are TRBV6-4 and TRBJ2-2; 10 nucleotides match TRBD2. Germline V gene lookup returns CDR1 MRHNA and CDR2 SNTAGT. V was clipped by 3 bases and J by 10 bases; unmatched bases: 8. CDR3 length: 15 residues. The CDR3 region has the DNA TGTGCCAGCAGTGAGGCTAGCGGGAGTGGAGTGGAGCTGTTTTTT. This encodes CASSEASGSGVELFF.

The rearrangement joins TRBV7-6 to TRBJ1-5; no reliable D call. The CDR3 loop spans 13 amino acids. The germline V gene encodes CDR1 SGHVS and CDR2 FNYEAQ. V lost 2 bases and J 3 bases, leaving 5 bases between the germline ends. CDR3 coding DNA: TGTGCCAGCAGCTTATCCCTCAATCAGCCCCAGCATTTT. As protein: CASSLSLNQPQHF.

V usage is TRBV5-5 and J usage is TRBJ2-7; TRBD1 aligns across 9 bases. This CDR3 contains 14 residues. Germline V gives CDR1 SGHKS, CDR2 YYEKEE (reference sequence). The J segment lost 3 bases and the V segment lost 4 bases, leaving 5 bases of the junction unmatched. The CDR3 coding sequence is TGTGCCAGCAGCCCATCGACAGGGGGCTACGAGCAGTACTTC. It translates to CASSPSTGGYEQYF.

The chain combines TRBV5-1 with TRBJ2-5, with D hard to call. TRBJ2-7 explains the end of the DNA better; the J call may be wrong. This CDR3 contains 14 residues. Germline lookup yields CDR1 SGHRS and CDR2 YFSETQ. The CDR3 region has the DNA TGCGCCAGCAGCCCTGGGTTGGTGTCCTACGAGCAGTACTTC. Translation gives CASSPGLVSYEQYF.

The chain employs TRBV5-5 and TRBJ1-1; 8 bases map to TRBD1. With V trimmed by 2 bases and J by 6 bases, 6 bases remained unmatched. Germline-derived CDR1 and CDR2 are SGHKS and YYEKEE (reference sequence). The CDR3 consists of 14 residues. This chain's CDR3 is CASSLPGGFAEAFF. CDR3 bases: TGTGCCAGCAGCTTACCAGGGGGCTTCGCTGAAGCTTTCTTT.

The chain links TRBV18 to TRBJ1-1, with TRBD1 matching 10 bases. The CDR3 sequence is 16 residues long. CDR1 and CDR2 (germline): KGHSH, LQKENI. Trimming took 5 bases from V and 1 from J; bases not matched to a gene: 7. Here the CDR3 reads CASSASRQGANTEAFF. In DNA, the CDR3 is TGTGCCAGCTCAGCCTCCCGACAGGGGGCGAACACTGAAGCTTTCTTT.

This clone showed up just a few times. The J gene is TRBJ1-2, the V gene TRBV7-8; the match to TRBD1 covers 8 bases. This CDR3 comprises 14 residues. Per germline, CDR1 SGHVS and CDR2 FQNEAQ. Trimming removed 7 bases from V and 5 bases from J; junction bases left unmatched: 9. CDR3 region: CASIPPQGAYGYTF. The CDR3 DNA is TGTGCCAGCATCCCGCCTCAGGGGGCTTATGGCTACACCTTC.

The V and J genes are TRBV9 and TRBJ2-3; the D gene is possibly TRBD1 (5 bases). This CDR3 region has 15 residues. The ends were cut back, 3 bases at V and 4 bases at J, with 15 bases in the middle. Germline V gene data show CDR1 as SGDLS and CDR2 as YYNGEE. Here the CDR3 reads CASSDSGQGADTQYF. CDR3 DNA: TGTGCCAGCAGCGACAGTGGCCAGGGCGCAGATACGCAGTATTTT.

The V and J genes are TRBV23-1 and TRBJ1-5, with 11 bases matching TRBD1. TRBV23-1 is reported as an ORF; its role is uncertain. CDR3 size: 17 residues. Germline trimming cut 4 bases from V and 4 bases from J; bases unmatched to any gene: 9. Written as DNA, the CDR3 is TGCGCCAGCAGTCGGATCTCCGGGACAGGGGGAAATCAGCCCCAGCATTTT. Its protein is CASSRISGTGGNQPQHF.

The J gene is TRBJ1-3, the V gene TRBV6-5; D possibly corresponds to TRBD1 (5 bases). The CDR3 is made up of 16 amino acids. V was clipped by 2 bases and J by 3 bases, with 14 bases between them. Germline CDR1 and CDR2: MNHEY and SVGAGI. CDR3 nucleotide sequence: TGTGCCAGCAGTTACGGCGGGGGGGGAGGTGGAAACACCATATATTTT. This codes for CASSYGGGGGGNTIYF.

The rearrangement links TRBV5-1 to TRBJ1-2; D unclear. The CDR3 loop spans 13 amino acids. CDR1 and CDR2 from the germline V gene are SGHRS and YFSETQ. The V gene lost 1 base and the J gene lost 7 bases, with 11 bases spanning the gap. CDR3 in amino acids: CASSLQLRGGYTF. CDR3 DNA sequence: TGCGCCAGCAGCTTGCAATTACGTGGTGGCTACACCTTC.

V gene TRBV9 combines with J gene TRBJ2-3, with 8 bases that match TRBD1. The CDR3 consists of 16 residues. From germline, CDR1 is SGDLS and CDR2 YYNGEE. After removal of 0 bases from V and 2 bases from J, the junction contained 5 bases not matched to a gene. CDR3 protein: CASSVGQGRTTDTQYF. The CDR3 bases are TGTGCCAGCAGCGTAGGACAGGGGCGGACCACAGATACGCAGTATTTT.

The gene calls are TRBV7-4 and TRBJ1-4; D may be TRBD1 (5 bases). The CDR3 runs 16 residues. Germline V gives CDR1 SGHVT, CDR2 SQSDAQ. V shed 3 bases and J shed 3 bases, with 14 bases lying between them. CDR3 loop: CASSLVGSGPNEKLFF. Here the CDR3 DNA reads TGTGCCAGCAGCTTGGTCGGCTCGGGGCCTAATGAAAAACTGTTTTTT.

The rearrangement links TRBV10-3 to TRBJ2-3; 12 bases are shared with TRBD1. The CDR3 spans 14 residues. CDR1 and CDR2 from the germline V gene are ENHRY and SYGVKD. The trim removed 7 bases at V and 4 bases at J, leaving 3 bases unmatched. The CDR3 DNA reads TGTGCCATCATGGGGACAGGGGGCGCAGATACGCAGTATTTT. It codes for CAIMGTGGADTQYF.